Listed below are T cell receptor beta chains from one sample, sequenced in a study of blood T cell repertoires in COVID-19. Here immunoSEQ multiplex PCR was the method, and the copy in TCRdb shows in-frame clones only, minus some. Of about 170,000 clones in the sample, around 85% were seen once. The specimen was peripheral blood. These receptors originate from a woman aged 60-75 years with COVID-19, enrolled during active disease. CDR3s include the opening cysteine and the closing phenylalanine or tryptophan. D genes are given only for firm matches. Clone size is stated in some rows and not others, as once, few, many or a class when expanded.

v_gene	len	abundance	j_gene	d_gene	CDR3aa	CDR3nt
TRBV11-3	14	.	TRBJ2-3	TRBD2	CASSLVRGKDTQYF	TGTGCCAGCAGCTTAGTGCGGGGGAAAGATACGCAGTATTTT
TRBV7-2	15	.	TRBJ2-1	TRBD2	CASNSLISGTNEQFF	TGTGCCAGCAACAGCTTAATTAGCGGGACCAATGAGCAGTTCTTC
TRBV7-2	13	.	TRBJ1-2	.	CASSVNRMYGYTF	TGTGCCAGCAGCGTGAACAGAATGTATGGCTACACCTTC
TRBV7-2	11	once	TRBJ2-3	.	CASSFSDTQYF	TGTGCCAGCAGCTTCTCGGATACGCAGTATTTT
TRBV5-4	13	.	TRBJ2-5	.	CASSLGQLASQYF	TGTGCCAGCAGCTTGGGACAGCTGGCGTCCCAGTACTTC
TRBV6-5	15	.	TRBJ1-3	.	CASSYRGTSGNTIYF	TGTGCCAGCAGTTACAGGGGTACTTCTGGAAACACCATATATTTT
TRBV27	12	.	TRBJ1-1	.	CASSFRGTEAFF	TGTGCCAGCAGTTTTCGAGGGACTGAAGCTTTCTTT
TRBV5-4	14	.	TRBJ1-1	TRBD1	CASSLRQGGTEAFF	TGTGCCAGCAGCCTCCGACAGGGTGGCACTGAAGCTTTCTTT
TRBV11-2	15	once	TRBJ2-7	TRBD1	CASRSFRDRGYEQYF	TGTGCCAGCAGGAGTTTCCGGGACAGGGGGTACGAGCAGTACTTC
TRBV3-1/TRBV3-2	16	.	TRBJ2-1	TRBD2	CASSPRLAGAYNEQFF	TGTGCCAGCAGCCCCCGACTAGCGGGAGCATACAATGAGCAGTTCTTC
TRBV6-2/TRBV6-3	17	once	TRBJ1-5	.	CASSYWGGRVGNQPQHF	TGTGCCAGCAGTTATTGGGGCGGTAGGGTAGGCAATCAGCCCCAGCATTTT
TRBV15	15	.	TRBJ1-2	.	CATSRDWDKVGGYTF	TGTGCCACCAGCAGAGATTGGGACAAGGTGGGTGGCTACACCTTC
TRBV7-3	13	once	TRBJ2-1	TRBD1	CASSSQGYNEQFF	TGTGCCAGCAGCTCACAGGGGTACAATGAGCAGTTCTTC
TRBV2	15	.	TRBJ2-5	TRBD1	CASRATGARVVTQYF	TGTGCCAGCAGGGCGACAGGGGCGAGGGTTGTGACCCAGTACTTC
TRBV24-1	14	.	TRBJ1-6	TRBD1	CATRGQGNNSPLHF	TGTGCCACCAGGGGACAGGGGAATAATTCACCCCTCCACTTT
TRBV9	13	.	TRBJ1-5	.	CASSVSVNQPQHF	TGTGCCAGCAGCGTAAGCGTAAATCAGCCCCAGCATTTT
TRBV10-1	13	.	TRBJ1-1	.	CASSYRRNTEAFF	TGCGCCAGCAGTTACAGACGGAACACTGAAGCTTTCTTT
TRBV20-1	14	few	TRBJ1-2	.	CSASYGSFNYGYTF	TGCAGTGCTAGTTATGGGAGTTTTAACTATGGCTACACCTTC
TRBV5-1	15	.	TRBJ2-5	TRBD2	CASSWRLALQETQYF	TGCGCCAGCAGTTGGCGACTAGCGCTACAAGAGACCCAGTACTTC
TRBV7-2	18	.	TRBJ1-2	.	CASSLAWSGRGSNYGYTF	TGTGCCAGCAGCTTAGCGTGGTCCGGCAGGGGCTCTAACTATGGCTACACCTTC
TRBV11-2	18	.	TRBJ2-7	.	CASSQAPTGLFSSYEQYF	TGTGCCAGCAGCCAGGCCCCCACCGGACTCTTCAGCTCCTACGAGCAGTACTTC
TRBV5-1	16	.	TRBJ2-3	TRBD2	CASSLAVASGDDTQYF	TGCGCCAGCAGCTTGGCGGTGGCTAGCGGGGATGATACGCAGTATTTT
TRBV12-3/TRBV12-4	13	.	TRBJ2-3	.	CASSLSPPDTQYF	TGTGCCAGCAGCCTATCCCCGCCAGATACGCAGTATTTT
TRBV9	17	.	TRBJ2-3	TRBD1	CASSVGWLGQGADTQYF	TGTGCCAGCAGCGTAGGTTGGCTAGGACAGGGGGCAGATACGCAGTATTTT
TRBV7-6	16	.	TRBJ1-5	.	CASSIRSGIANQPQHF	TGTGCCAGCAGCATAAGATCGGGAATAGCCAATCAGCCCCAGCATTTT
TRBV9	14	.	TRBJ2-7	TRBD1	CASSVGQGYYEQYF	TGTGCCAGCAGCGTAGGACAGGGGTATTACGAGCAGTACTTC
TRBV7-2	14	.	TRBJ2-7	.	CASSPSSNFYEQYF	TGTGCCAGCAGCCCCTCTAGCAATTTTTACGAGCAGTACTTC
TRBV7-3	16	.	TRBJ2-2	.	CASSTNTSPGSGELFF	TGTGCCAGCAGCACCAATACCTCCCCAGGATCCGGGGAGCTGTTTTTT
TRBV24-1	13	.	TRBJ2-2	TRBD1	CATTTGGTGELFF	TGTGCCACCACAACAGGGGGCACGGGGGAGCTGTTTTTT
TRBV6-2/TRBV6-3	13	.	TRBJ1-4	.	CASSYAGREKLFF	TGTGCCAGCAGTTACGCAGGGAGGGAAAAACTGTTTTTT
TRBV6-5	15	.	TRBJ1-6	.	CASSSHSSYNSPLHF	TGTGCCAGCAGTTCCCACAGCTCCTATAATTCACCCCTCCACTTT